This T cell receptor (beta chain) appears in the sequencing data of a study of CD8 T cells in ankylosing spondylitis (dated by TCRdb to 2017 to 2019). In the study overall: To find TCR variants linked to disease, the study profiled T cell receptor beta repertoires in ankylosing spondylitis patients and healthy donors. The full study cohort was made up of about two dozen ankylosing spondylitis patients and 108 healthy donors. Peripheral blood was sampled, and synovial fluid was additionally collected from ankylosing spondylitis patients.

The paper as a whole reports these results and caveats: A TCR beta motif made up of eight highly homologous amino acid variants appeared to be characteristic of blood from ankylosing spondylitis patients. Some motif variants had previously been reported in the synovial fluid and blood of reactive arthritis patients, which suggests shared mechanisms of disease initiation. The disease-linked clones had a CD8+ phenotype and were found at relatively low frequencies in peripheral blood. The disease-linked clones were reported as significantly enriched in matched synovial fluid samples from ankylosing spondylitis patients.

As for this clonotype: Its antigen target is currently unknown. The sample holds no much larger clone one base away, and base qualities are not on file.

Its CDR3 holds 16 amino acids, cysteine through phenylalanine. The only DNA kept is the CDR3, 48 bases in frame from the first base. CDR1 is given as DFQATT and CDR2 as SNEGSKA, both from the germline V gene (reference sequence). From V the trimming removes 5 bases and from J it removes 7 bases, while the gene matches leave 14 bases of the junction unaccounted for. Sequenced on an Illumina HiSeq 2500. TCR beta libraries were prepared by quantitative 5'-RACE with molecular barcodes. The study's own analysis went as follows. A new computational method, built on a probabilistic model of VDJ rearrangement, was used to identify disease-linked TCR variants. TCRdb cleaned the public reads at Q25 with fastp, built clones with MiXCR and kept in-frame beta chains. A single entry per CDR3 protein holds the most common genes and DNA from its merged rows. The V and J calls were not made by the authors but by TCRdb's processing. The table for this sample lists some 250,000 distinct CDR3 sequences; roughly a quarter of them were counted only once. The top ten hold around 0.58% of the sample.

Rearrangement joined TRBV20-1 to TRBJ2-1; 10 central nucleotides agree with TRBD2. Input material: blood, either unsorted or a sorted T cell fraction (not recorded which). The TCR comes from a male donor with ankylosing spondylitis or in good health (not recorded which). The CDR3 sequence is CSASPLSGGARNEQFF. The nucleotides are TGCAGTGCTTCCCCGTTGAGCGGGGGGGCGAGAAATGAGCAGTTCTTC.